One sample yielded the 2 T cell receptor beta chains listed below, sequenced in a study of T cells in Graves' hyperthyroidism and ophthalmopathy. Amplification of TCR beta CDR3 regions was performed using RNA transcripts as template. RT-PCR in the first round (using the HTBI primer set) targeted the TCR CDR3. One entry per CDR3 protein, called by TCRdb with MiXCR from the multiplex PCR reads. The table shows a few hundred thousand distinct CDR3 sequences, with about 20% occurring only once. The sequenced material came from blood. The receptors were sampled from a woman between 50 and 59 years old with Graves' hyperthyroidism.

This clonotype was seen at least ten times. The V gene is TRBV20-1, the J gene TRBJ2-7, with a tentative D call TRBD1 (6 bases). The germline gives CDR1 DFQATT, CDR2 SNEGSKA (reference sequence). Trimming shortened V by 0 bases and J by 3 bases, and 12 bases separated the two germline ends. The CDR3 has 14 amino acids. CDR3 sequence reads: CSARDRRGLYEQYF. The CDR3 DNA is TGCAGTGCTAGAGATCGCAGGGGCCTCTACGAGCAGTACTTC.

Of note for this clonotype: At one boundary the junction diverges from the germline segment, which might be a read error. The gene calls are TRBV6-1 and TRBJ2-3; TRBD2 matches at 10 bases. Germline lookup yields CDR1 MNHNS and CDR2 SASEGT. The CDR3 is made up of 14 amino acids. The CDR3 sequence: CASHSGRAQDAQYF. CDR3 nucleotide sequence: TGTGCCAGCCACAGCGGGAGGGCCCAAGATGCGCAGTATTTT.